This entry lists 15 T cell receptor beta chains sequenced from one sample in a study of blood T cell repertoires in COVID-19. Generated by immunoSEQ multiplex PCR, the TCRdb table keeps only in-frame clones and is missing some. Of around 150,000 clones listed, approximately 91% are singletons. The specimen was peripheral blood. The receptor set was obtained from a man aged 18 to 29 with acute or convalescent COVID-19.

This chain connects TRBV6-6 to TRBJ1-4; a weak D match, TRBD1 (5 bases). This CDR3 spans 13 amino acids. Per germline, CDR1 MNHNY and CDR2 SVGAGI (reference sequence). Trimming pared 8 bases from V and 2 bases from J, leaving 9 bases between. CDR3 residues: CASRTSTNEKLFF. DNA for the CDR3: TGTGCCAGCCGGACATCGACTAATGAAAAACTGTTTTTT.

Comments on this clone: The sample carries other DNA sequences with the same CDR3. This sequence joins TRBV7-6 and TRBJ2-2, with no clear D. CDR1 is SGHVS, CDR2 FNYEAQ, per germline. Between the trimmed V and J ends, which lost 5 bases and 8 bases, there was a span of 6 bases. The CDR3 covers 11 residues. In DNA, the CDR3 is TGTGCCAGCAGCCCCCCTGGGGAGCTGTTTTTT. This gives the protein CASSPPGELFF.

The chain is built from TRBV7-8 and TRBJ2-1; perhaps TRBD2 as D (7 bases). This CDR3 has 15 amino acids. Germline loops: CDR1 SGHVS, CDR2 FQNEAQ. With 0 bases removed from V and 6 bases from J, the gap between germline ends came to 12 bases. The CDR3 region has the DNA TGTGCCAGCAGCTTAGCTCTGGCGGGGGCCAATGAGCAGTTCTTC. Translated: CASSLALAGANEQFF.

CDR3 residues: CASQTGQGGEQYF. CDR3 bases: TGTGCCAGCCAGACCGGACAGGGAGGCGAGCAGTACTTC. The genes are TRBV2 and TRBJ2-7; 8 bases fit TRBD1. The length of the CDR3 is 13 residues. CDR1 SNHLY and CDR2 FYNNEI come from the germline V gene. Trimming at V came to 8 bases and at J to 6 bases, leaving 9 bases not matched to a gene.

The CDR3: CASSLGAGVSTFF. Here the CDR3 DNA reads TGTGCCAGCAGCTTAGGGGCAGGAGTGTCAACTTTCTTT. The gene calls are TRBV5-5 and TRBJ1-1, with a possible D match to TRBD1 (5 bases). Trimming took 2 bases from V and 12 from J, leaving 17 bases between them. Germline V CDR1 and CDR2: SGHKS, YYEKEE (reference sequence). CDR3 length: 13 residues.

The rearrangement links TRBV10-3 to TRBJ2-1; 13 bases map to TRBD2. Germline-derived CDR1 and CDR2 are ENHRY and SYGVKD. The CDR3 length is 14 residues. The ends lost 6 bases at V and 10 bases at J; junction bases unmatched: 6. This CDR3 reads CAISTSGGAGEQFF. The CDR3 DNA sequence: TGTGCCATCAGCACTAGCGGGGGGGCTGGAGAGCAGTTCTTC.

The J gene is TRBJ2-4, the V gene TRBV29-1; perhaps TRBD2 as D (6 bases). CDR3 length: 16 residues. Germline-derived CDR1 and CDR2 are SQVTM and ANQGSEA. Trimming took off 0 bases at V and 0 bases at J, with 12 bases between the two ends. This CDR3 is CSVEDERGLAKNIQYF. The CDR3 DNA follows: TGCAGCGTTGAAGATGAACGGGGACTAGCCAAAAACATTCAGTACTTC.

V and J are TRBV4-1 and TRBJ1-2; D ambiguous. Germline CDR1 is MGHRA and CDR2 is YSYEKL. The CDR3 is 17 amino acids. V was clipped by 2 bases and J by 0 bases, with 16 bases between them. CDR3: CASSQIEARESNYGYTF. In nucleotides, the CDR3 is TGCGCCAGCAGCCAAATTGAGGCCCGAGAATCTAACTATGGCTACACCTTC.

The V and J genes are TRBV4-1 and TRBJ1-4; 9 bases map to TRBD1. This CDR3 contains 15 residues. Trimming at V came to 0 bases and at J to 9 bases, leaving 5 bases not matched to a gene. The V gene's germline CDR1 is MGHRA and CDR2 YSYEKL. CDR3 loop: CASSQDGTGFKKLFF. The CDR3 DNA is TGCGCCAGCAGCCAAGATGGGACAGGGTTCAAAAAACTGTTTTTT.

The rearrangement joins TRBV5-4 to TRBJ2-1; D gene unclear. Germline V lookup: CDR1 SGHNT, CDR2 YYREEE (reference sequence). The V end was cut by 2 bases, the J end by 9 bases, with 9 bases between. This CDR3 comprises 12 residues. The CDR3 DNA follows: TGTGCCAGCAGCTTAGCAGGAAGTGAGCAGTTCTTC. Translated: CASSLAGSEQFF. The full variable domain, with the rest looked up from reference TRBV5-4 and TRBJ2-1, is ETGVTQSPTHLIKTRGQQVTLRCSSQSGHNTVSWYQQALGQGPQFIFQYYREEENGRGNFPPRFSGLQFPNYSSELNVNALELDDSALYLCASSLAGSEQFFGPGTRLTVL.

This chain links TRBV4-1 with TRBJ2-1; 15 nucleotides match TRBD2. This CDR3 contains 16 residues. The germline V gene encodes CDR1 MGHRA and CDR2 YSYEKL. After removal of 1 base from V and 10 bases from J, the junction contained 5 bases not matched to a gene. The CDR3 DNA follows: TGCGCCAGCAGCCAAGTTCTAGGACTAGCGGGGGGGGAGCAGTTCTTC. This sequence encodes CASSQVLGLAGGEQFF.

The gene calls are TRBV28 and TRBJ2-5; 12 nucleotides match TRBD1. V shed 1 base, J shed 4 bases, and the junction held 4 bases outside the gene matches. There are 16 residues in the CDR3. The germline gives CDR1 MDHEN, CDR2 SYDVKM. In DNA form, the CDR3 reads TGTGCCAGCAGTTTATCCGGGACAGGGGGCAGAGAGACCCAGTACTTC. It translates to CASSLSGTGGRETQYF.

The chain carries TRBV5-1 and TRBJ2-3; 7 bases are a match to TRBD1. Losses at the gene ends were 3 bases for V and 2 bases for J; bases not matched to a gene: 6. Germline CDR1 is SGHRS and CDR2 is YFSETQ. This CDR3 spans 15 amino acids. CDR3 residues: CASSSDRAHTDTQYF. Here the CDR3 DNA reads TGCGCCAGCAGCTCCGACAGGGCCCACACAGATACGCAGTATTTT.

The sample holds a few counts of this clone. V usage is TRBV4-2 and J usage is TRBJ1-5, with 8 nucleotides matching TRBD1. J lost 0 bases, V lost 3 bases, and 4 bases had no gene match. Per germline, CDR1 LGHNA and CDR2 YNFKEQ. The CDR3 consists of 16 residues. The CDR3 here is CASSQIDRGSNQPQHF. The CDR3 coding sequence is TGTGCCAGCAGCCAGATAGACAGGGGTAGCAATCAGCCCCAGCATTTT.

This chain uses TRBV27 with TRBJ1-5; maybe TRBD1 (5 bases). The V gene lost 4 bases and the J gene lost 3 bases, with 10 bases spanning the gap. The CDR3 loop spans 14 amino acids. The germline V gene encodes CDR1 MNHEY and CDR2 SMNVEV (reference sequence). The CDR3 nucleotides read TGTGCCAGCAGTTCCGGGACTTTCAATCAGCCCCAGCATTTT. Its protein product is CASSSGTFNQPQHF.